Here is one T cell receptor (beta chain) with its context. This CDR3 is also generated by other DNA sequences in the sample. Between the trimmed V and J ends, which lost 0 bases and 4 bases, there was a span of 7 bases. This CDR3 has 13 amino acids. The germline CDR1 and CDR2 sequences are MNHNY and SVGAGI (reference sequence). As processed by the authors: Filtering differed for immunoSEQ, which gave only junction sequences without quality scores. Profiled with immunoSEQ multiplex PCR; TCRdb holds only in-frame clones, not every one. V and J calls and clone size follow that table, whereas D and trimming were derived from the DNA. The sample lists about 560,000 clones; just over 75% were seen once. The data are from a study of shared clonotypes between healthy human individuals.

Sequencing used PBMCs. The TCR originated in a woman aged 40 to 50 in good health. Some clones in this sample may be carry-over from other donors' samples. The rearrangement joins TRBV6-6 to TRBJ2-7, with D hard to call. In nucleotides, the CDR3 is TGTGCCAGCAGTTACTCAGGGCCTTACGAGCAGTACTTC. The encoded protein is CASSYSGPYEQYF.